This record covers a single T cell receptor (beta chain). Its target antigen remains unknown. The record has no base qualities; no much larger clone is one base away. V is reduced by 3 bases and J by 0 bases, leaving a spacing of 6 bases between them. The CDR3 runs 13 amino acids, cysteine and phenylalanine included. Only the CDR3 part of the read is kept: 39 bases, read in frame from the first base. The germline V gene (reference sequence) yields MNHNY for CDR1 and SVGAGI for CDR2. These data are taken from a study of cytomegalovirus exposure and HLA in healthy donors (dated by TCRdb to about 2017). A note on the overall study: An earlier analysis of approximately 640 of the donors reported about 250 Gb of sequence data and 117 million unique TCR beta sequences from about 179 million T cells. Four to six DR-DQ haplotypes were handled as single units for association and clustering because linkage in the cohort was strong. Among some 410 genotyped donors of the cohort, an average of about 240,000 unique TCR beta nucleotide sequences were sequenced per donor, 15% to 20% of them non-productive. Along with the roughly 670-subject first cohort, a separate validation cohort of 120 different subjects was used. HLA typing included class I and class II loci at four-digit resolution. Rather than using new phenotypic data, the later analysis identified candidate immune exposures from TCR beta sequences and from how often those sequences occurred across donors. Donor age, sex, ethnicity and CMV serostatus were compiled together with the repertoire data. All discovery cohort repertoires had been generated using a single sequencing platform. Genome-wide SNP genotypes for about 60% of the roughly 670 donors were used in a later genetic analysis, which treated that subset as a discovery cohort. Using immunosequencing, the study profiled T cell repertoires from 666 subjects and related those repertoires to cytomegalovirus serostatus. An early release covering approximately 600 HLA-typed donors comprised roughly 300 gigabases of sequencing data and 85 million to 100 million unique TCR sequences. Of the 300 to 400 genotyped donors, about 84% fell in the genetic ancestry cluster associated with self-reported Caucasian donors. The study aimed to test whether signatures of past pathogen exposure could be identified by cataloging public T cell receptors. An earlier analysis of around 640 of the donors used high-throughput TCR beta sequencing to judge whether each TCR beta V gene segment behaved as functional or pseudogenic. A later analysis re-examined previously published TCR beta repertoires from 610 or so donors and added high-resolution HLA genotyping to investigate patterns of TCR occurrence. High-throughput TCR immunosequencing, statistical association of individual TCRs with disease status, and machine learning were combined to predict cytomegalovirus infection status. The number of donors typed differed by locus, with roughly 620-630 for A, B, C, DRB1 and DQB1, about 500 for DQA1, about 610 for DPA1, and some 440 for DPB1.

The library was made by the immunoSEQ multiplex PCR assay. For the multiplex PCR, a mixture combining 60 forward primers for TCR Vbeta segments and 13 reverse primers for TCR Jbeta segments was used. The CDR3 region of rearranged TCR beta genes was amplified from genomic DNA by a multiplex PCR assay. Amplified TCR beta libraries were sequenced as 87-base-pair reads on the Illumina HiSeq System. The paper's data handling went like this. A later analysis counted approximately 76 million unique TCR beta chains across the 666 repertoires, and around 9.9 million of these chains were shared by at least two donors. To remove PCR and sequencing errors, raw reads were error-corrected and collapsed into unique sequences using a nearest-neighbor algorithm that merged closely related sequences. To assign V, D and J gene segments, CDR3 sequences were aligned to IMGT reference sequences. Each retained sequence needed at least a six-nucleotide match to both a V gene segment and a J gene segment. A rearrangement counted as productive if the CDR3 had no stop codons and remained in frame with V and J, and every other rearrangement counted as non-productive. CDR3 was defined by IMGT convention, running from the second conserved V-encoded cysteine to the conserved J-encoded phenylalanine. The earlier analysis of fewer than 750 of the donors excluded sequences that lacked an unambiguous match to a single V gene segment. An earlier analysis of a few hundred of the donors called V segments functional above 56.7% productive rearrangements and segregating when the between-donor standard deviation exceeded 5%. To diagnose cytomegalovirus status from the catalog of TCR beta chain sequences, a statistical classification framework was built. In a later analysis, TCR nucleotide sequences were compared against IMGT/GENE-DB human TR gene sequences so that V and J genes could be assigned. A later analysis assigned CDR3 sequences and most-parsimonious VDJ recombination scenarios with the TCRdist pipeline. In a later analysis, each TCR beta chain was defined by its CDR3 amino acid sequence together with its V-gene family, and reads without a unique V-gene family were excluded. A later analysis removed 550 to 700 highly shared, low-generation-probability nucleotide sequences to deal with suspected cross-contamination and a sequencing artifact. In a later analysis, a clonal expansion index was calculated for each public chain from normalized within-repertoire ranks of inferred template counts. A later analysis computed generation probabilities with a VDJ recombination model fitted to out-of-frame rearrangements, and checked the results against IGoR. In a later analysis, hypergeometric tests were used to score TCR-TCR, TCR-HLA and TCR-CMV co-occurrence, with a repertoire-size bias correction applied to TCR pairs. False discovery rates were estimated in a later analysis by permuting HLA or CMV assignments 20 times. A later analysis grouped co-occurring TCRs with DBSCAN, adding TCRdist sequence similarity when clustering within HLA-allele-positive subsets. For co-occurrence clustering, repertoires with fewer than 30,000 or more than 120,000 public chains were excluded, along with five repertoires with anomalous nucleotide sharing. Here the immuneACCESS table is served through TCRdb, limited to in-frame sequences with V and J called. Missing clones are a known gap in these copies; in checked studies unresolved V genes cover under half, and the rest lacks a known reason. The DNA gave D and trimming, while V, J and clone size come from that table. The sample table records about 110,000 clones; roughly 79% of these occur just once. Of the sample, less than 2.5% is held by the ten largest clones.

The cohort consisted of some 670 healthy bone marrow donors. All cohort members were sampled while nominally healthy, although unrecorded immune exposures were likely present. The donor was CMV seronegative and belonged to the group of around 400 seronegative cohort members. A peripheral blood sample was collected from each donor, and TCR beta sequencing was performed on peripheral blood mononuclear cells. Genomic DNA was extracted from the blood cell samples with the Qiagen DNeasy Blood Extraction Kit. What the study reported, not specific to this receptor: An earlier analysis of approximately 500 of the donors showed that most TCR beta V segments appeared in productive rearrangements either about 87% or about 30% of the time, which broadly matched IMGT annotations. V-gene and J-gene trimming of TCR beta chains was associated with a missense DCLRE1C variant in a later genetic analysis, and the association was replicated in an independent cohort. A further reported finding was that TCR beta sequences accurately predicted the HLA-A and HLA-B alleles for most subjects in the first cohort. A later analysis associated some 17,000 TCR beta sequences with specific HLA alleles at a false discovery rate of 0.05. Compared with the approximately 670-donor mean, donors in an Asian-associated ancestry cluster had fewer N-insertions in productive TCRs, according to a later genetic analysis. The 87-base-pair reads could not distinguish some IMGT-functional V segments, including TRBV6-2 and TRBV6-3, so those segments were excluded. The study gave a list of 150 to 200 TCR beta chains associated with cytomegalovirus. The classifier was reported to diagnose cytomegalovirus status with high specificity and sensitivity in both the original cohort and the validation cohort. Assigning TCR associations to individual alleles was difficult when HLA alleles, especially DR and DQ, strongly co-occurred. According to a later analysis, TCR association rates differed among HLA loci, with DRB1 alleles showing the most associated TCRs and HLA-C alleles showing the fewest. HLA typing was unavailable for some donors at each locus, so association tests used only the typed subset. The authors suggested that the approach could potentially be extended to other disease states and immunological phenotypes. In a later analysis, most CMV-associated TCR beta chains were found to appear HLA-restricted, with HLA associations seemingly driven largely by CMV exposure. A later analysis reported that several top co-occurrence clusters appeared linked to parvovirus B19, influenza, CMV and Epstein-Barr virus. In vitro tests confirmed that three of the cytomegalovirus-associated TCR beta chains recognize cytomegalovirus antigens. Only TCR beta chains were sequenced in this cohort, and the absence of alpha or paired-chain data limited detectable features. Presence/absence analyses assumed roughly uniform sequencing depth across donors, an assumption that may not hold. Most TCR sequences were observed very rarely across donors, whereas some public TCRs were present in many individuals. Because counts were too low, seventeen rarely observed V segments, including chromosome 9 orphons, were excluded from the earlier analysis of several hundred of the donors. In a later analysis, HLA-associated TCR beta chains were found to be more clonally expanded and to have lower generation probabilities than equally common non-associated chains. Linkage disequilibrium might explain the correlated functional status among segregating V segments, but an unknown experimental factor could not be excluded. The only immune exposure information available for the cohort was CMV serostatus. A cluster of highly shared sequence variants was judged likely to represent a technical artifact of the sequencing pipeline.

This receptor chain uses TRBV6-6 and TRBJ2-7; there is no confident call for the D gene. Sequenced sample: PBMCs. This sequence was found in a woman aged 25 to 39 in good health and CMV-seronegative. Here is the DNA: TGTGCCAGCAGTTATGACACCTCCTACGAGCAGTACTTC. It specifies CASSYDTSYEQYF.